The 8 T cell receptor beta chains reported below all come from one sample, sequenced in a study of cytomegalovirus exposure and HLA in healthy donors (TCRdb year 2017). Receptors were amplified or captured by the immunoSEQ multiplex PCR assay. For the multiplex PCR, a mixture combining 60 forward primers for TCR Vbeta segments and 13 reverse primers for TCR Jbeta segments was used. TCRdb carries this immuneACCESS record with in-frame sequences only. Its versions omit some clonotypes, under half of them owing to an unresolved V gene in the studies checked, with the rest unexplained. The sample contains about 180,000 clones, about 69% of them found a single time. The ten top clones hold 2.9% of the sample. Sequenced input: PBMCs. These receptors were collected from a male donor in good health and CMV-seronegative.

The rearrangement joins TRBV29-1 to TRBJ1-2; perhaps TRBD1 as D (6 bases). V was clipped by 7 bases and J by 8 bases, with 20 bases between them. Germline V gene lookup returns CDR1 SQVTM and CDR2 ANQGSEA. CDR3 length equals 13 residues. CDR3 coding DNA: TGCAGCGAAAGACAGGTGGAGGATGTCGGCTACACCTTC. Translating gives CSERQVEDVGYTF.

The CDR3: CASSLTGVAGANVLTF. CDR3 sequence (DNA): TGTGCCAGCAGTCTTACAGGGGTTGCTGGGGCCAACGTCCTGACTTTC. V is TRBV7-2 and J is TRBJ2-6; TRBD1 aligns across 7 bases. This CDR3 has 16 residues. The trim removed 6 bases at V and 2 bases at J, leaving 7 bases unmatched. Germline lookup yields CDR1 SGHTA and CDR2 FQGNSA.

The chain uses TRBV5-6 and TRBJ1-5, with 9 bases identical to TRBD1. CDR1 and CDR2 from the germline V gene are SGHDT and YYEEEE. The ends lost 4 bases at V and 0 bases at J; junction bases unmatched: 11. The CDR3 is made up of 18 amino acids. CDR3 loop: CASSAGQGRAISNQPQHF. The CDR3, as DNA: TGTGCCAGCAGCGCCGGACAGGGGAGGGCAATTAGCAATCAGCCCCAGCATTTT.

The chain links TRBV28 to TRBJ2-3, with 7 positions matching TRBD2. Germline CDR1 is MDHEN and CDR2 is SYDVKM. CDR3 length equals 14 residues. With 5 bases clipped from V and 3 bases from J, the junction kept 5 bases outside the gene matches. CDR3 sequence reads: CASSGGVGTDTQYF. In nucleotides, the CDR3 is TGTGCCAGCAGTGGGGGGGTGGGGACAGATACGCAGTATTTT.

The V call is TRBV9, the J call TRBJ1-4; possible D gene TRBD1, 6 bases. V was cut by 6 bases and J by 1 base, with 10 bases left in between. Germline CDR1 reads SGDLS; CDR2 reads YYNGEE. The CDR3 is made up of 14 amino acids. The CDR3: CASNAGVTNEKLFF. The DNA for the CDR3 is TGTGCCAGCAACGCAGGGGTAACTAATGAAAAACTGTTTTTT.

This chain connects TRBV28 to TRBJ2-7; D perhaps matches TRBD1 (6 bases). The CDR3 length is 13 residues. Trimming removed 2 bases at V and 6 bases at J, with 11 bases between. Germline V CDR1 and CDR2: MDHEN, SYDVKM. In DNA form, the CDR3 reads TGTGCCAGCAGTTTACACAGGGCGTCCGAGCAGTACTTC. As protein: CASSLHRASEQYF.

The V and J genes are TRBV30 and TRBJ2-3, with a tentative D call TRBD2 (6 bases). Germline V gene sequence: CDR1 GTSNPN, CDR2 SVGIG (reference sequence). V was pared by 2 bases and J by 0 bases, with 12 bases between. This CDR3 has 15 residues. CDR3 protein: CAWSTPSDSTDTQYF. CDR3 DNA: TGTGCCTGGAGTACCCCTAGCGATAGCACAGATACGCAGTATTTT.

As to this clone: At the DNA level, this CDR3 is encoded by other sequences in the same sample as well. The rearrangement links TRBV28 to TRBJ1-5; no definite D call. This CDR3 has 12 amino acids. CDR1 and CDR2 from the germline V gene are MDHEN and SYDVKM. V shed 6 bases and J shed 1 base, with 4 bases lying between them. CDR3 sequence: CASRRSNQPQHF. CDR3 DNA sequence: TGTGCCAGCAGACGGAGCAATCAGCCCCAGCATTTT.